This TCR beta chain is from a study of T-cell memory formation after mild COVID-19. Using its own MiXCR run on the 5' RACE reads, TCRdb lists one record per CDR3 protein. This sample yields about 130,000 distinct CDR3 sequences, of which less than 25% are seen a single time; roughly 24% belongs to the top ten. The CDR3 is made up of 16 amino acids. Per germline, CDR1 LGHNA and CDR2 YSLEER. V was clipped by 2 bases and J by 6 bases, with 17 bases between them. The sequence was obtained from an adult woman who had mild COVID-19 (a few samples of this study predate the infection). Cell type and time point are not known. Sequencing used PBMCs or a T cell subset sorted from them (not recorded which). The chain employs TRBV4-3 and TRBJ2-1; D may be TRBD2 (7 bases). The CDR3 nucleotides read TGCGCCAGCAGCCAAAACCTCGGGGGGCGATCCAATGAGCAGTTCTTC. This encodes CASSQNLGGRSNEQFF.